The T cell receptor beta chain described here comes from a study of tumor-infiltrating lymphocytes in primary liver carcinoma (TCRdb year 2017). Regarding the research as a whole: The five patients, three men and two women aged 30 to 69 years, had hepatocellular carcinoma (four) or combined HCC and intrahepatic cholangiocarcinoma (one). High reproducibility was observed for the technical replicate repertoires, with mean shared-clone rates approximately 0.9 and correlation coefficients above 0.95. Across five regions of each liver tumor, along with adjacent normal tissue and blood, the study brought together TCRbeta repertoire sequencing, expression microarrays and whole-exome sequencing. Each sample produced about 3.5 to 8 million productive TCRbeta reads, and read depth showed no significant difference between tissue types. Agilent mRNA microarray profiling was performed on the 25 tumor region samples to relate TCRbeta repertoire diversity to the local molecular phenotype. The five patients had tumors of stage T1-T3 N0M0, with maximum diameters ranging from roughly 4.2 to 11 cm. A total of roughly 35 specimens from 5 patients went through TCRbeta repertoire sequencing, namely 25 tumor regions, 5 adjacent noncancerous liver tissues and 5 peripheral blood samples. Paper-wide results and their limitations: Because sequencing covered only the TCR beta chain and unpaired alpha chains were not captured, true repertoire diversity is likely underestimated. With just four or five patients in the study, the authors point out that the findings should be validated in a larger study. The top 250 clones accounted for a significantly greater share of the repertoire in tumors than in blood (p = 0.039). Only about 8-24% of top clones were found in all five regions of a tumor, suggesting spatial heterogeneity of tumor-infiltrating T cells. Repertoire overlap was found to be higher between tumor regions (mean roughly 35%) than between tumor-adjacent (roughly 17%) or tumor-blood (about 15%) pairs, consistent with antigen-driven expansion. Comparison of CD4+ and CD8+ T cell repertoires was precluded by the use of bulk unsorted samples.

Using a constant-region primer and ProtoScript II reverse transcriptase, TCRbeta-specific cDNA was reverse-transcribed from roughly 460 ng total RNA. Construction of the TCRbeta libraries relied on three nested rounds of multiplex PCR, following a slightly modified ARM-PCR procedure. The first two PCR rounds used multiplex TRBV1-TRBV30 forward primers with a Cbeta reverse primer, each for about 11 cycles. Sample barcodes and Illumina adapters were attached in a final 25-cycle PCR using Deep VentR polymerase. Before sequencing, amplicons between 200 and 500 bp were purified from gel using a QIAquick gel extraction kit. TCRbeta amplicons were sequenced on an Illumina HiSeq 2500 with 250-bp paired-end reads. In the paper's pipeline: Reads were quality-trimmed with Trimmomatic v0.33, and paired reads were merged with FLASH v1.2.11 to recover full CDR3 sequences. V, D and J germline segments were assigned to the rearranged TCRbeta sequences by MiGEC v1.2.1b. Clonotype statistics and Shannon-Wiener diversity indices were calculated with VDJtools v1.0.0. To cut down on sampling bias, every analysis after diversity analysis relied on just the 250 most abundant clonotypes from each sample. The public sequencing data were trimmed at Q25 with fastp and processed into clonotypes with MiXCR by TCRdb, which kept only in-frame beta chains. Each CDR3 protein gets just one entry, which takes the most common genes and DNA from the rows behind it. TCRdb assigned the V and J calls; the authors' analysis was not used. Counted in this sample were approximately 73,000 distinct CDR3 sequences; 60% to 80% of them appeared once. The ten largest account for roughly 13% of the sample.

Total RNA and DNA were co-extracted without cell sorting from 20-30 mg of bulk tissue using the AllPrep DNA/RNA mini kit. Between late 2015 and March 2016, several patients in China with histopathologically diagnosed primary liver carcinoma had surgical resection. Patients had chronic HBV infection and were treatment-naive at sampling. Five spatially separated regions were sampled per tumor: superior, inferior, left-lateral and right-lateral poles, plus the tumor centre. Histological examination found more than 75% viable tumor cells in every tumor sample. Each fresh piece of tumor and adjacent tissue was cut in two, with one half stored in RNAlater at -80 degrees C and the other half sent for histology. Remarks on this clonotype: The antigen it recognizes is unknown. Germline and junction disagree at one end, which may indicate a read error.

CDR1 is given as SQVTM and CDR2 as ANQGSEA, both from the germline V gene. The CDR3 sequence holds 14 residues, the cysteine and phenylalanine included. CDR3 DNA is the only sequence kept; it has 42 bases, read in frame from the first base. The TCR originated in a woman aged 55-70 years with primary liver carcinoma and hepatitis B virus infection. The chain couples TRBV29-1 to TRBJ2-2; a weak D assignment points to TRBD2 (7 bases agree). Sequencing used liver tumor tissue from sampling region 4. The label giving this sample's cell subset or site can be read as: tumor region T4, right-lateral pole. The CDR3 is CSAARGARHGELFF. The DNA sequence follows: TGCAGCGCCGCTCGGGGGGCCCGCCACGGGGAGTTGTTTTTT.